This TCR beta chain was profiled in a study of cytomegalovirus exposure and HLA in healthy donors. Study-wide findings and caveats: Reported results showed that the classifier diagnosed cytomegalovirus status with high specificity and sensitivity. The majority of TCR sequences were rare, yet some public TCRs appeared in many donors.

The table came from immunoSEQ multiplex PCR; TCRdb's copy has only in-frame clones and leaves some out. The sample lists over 100,000 clones; almost 90% were seen once. The donors were part of the validation cohort of over a hundred subjects. That cohort was separate from the first cohort, which comprised 666 subjects. V was trimmed by 1 base and J by 9 bases, leaving 13 bases between them. The germline V gene encodes CDR1 SNHLY and CDR2 FYNNEI. This CDR3 has 14 residues. Notes on this clone: Its antigen remains unknown.

The chain links TRBV2 to TRBJ2-4, with a weak D call TRBD1 (6 bases). The TCR comes from a young woman in good health and CMV-seronegative. What was sequenced was PBMCs. The DNA of the CDR3 is TGTGCCAGCAGTGAAGGGACAGCACGAACCATTCAGTACTTC. This gives the protein CASSEGTARTIQYF.